The subject of this entry is one T cell receptor (beta chain). Its antigen is not known. The sample belongs to a study of CXCR3-negative and CXCR3-positive naive CD8 T cells. Researchers reported sorting every CD8+ T cell subset in triplicate, 300,000 or so cells per sort. Carrying UMI labels, the TRB cDNA libraries were prepared through 5' RACE. TCRdb reprocessed the 5' RACE reads and reports one entry per CDR3 protein, with no DNA. The sample totals about 63,000 distinct CDR3 sequences. This CDR3 has 15 residues. Per the germline V gene, CDR1 is SQVTM and CDR2 is ANQGSEA. Overall study results and limits: When CXCR3-positive naive cells were set against CXCR3-negative naive cells, the former had more hydrophobic TRB CDR3s. Most assays were run on fresh PBMCs (CXCR3 expression partially decreased after cryopreservation). Naive subsets showed comparable surface CD5, and TCR interaction strength was also inferred from TRB CDR3 physicochemistry. Relative to memory CD8+ cells, whose diversity was much lower, both naive subsets had comparably high diversity.

What was sequenced was naive CXCR3+ CD8+ T cells from blood. Indicated subset: CD45RO-CCR7+CD27+CD95- naive CD8+ T cells expressing CXCR3 (TNR3+). The sequence was collected from a human donor in good health. Some clones in this sample may be carry-over from other donors' samples. The chain has TRBV29-1 and TRBJ2-7; as DNA is missing, the TRBD2 call by TCRdb cannot be tested. CDR3 protein: CSVEHRGLSPHEQYF.